This T cell receptor beta chain was captured in a study of cytomegalovirus exposure and HLA in healthy donors. This PCR relied on a set of 60 Vbeta primers and 13 Jbeta primers. The assay was immunoSEQ multiplex PCR, and TCRdb's table has in-frame clones only and misses some. The sample carries some 170,000 clones, 75% to 85% recorded once. Findings and caveats of the study: Prior analysis indicated that the majority of TCR beta V segments exhibited productivity approximately 87% or approximately 30% of the time. V segments that were indistinguishable, TRBV6-2 and TRBV6-3 among them, were omitted from analysis. Prediction of most subjects' HLA-A and HLA-B alleles by TCR beta sequences was reportedly accurate. Association of a missense DCLRE1C variant with TCR beta V- and J-gene trimming was reported in a later analysis.

The V gene's germline CDR1 is SGHAT and CDR2 FQNNGV. This CDR3 is built from 14 residues. This clone was seen once. Its antigen remains unknown. A junction boundary mismatches the germline segment, possibly from a read error. Material: PBMCs. The origin of this receptor is a girl between 2 and 10 years old in good health and CMV-seropositive. The J gene is TRBJ2-2, the V gene TRBV11-2, with TRBD1 matching 8 bases. CDR3: CASSRTGNVGGAVF. CDR3 in DNA: TGTGCCAGCAGCCGGACAGGGAACGTGGGGGGAGCTGTTTTT.